The clone carrying this T cell receptor (beta chain) was recorded a few times. Each sample had at least 6 million PBMCs isolated. Primed by a sample-barcoded 5' primer and a J-beta primer mix, a second PCR proceeded for 7 to 11 cycles. TCRdb re-derived calls from the 5' RACE reads in MiXCR, one entry per CDR3 protein. The sample lists around 940,000 distinct CDR3 sequences, around 54% seen once, with 20% to 25% in the top ten. Germline lookup yields CDR1 SGHTA and CDR2 FQGTGA. V lost 4 bases and J 5 bases, leaving 18 bases between the germline ends. The CDR3 runs 16 residues. This specimen belongs to a study of blood T cells in healthy people across ages.

The chain couples TRBV7-3 to TRBJ2-1; D is possibly TRBD1 or TRBD2 (6 bases each). Sequenced sample: blood. This TCR derives from a woman aged 60-75 years in good health. The CDR3 here is CASSYSGRGGNNEQFF. Written as DNA, the CDR3 is TGTGCCAGCAGCTATTCCGGGAGAGGGGGGAACAATGAGCAGTTCTTC. Full variable domain (rest looked up from reference TRBV7-3 and TRBJ2-1): GAGVSQTPSNKVTEKGKYVELRCDPISGHTALYWYRQSLGQGPEFLIYFQGTGAADDSGLPNDRFFAVRPEGSVSTLKIQRTERGDSAVYLCASSYSGRGGNNEQFFGPGTRLTVL.